This T cell receptor beta chain came from a study of neoadjuvant anti-PD-1 for oral cavity cancer (dated by TCRdb to 2020 to 2022). Turning to the overall study: Before undergoing curative-intent surgical resection, most patients got three to four biweekly nivolumab doses at 3 mg/kg. Patients who did not progress were given a fourth nivolumab dose at about day 43 and had definitive surgical resection on days 50-56. Under RECIST 1.1, patients with complete response, partial response or stable disease were classed as responders, and patients with progression were classed as non-responders. There were 12 to 13 patients in the parent correlative cohort, and the response rate was 33%. The paper's findings and limits, for the study overall: The TCR analyses had only three patients in each response group, and the authors called for validation in larger cohorts. Within PBMCs, T cell clonality (Gini index) was significantly higher in non-responders than responders after neoadjuvant nivolumab. Higher pretreatment blood Treg/Th17 ratios correlated with both higher pretreatment blood TCRbeta clonality and lower post-treatment tumor TCRbeta clonality.

What this sample's time point label stands for: before neoadjuvant nivolumab. None of the patients had received prior systemic or radiation treatment, and all were newly diagnosed with stage II-IVA oral cavity squamous cell carcinoma. Everyone in the cohort had locally advanced, HPV-negative oral cavity squamous cell carcinoma. No culture maintenance or expansion was done, as the peripheral blood mononuclear cells went straight to analysis. The samples were drawn from a longitudinal correlative study tied to a single-arm phase II trial testing neoadjuvant nivolumab in oral cavity squamous cell carcinoma. Genomic DNA-based TCRbeta sequencing was performed on subject-matched pre- and post-treatment PBMCs and tumors from three responders and three non-responders. Peripheral blood mononuclear cells were drawn once before nivolumab treatment and a second time after treatment, when surgery took place. The Maxwell RSC DNA from Cells kit was used to extract genomic DNA from PBMCs.

Concerning this clone: Its binding antigen is unknown. Per-nucleotide qualities are absent, and no much larger clonotype sits a single base away.

For deep sequencing of PBMC libraries, mostly about 450 ng of input genomic DNA was used, and six replicates were run per sample. Following the manufacturer's instructions, the team built TCRbeta libraries using the immunoSEQ hsTCRbeta kit. The completed libraries were mixed into a single pool at 3 nM, then sequenced with an Illumina NovaSeq 6000 S4 flow cell. The study's own analysis went as follows. The immunoSEQ Analyzer was used for raw data preprocessing and quality control. The analysis was restricted to productive rearrangements, with each unique CDR3 amino acid sequence defining a clonotype. Repertoire clonality was estimated as the Gini-Simpson index, which was calculated using the R package tcR. Student's t test was used to compare Gini indices, while Pearson correlation assessed associations with tumor size change. Held by TCRdb, this immuneACCESS table contains in-frame sequences only and omits some clones. Under half of the omission traces to an unresolved V gene where checked; the cause of the rest is unknown. For V, J and clone size, that table is used; D and trimming come from the DNA. The sample has more than 10,000 clones on record, about 63% of them singletons. The ten largest clones take up around 2.2% of the sample.

The sequencing here drew on PBMCs, taken before nivolumab (anti-PD-1) treatment. The receptor was isolated from a person between 40 and 80 years old with oral cavity squamous cell carcinoma.

At the DNA level, the sequence is TGCGCCAGCAGCTTATTGGGACTAGCGGTGACAGATACGCAGTATTTT. Its coded protein is CASSLLGLAVTDTQYF. The V and J genes are TRBV5-1 and TRBJ2-3, with 11 middle bases fitting TRBD2. Germline trimming amounts to 2 bases on V and 3 bases on J, with 5 as the count of junction bases outside the gene matches. Sequences SGHRS (CDR1) and YFSETQ (CDR2) are obtained from the germline V gene. The CDR3 contains 16 residues, cysteine and phenylalanine counted. Of all the DNA, just the CDR3 is kept, 48 bases in frame from base 1.